This TCR beta chain derives from a study of OX40 agonist ivuxolimab in advanced cancers. V lost 5 bases and J lost 2, with 28 bases in between. CDR3 length: 19 amino acids. Germline V CDR1 and CDR2: MGHRA, YSYEKL. Study-level results: By week 6 at 0.1 to 3.0 mg/kg, blood CD4+ and CD8+ T cells had expanded clonally. The average count of expanded clones was higher among CD8+ T cells than among CD4+.

To note about this clone: The antigen is unknown.

Libraries were prepared by immunoSEQ multiplex PCR; TCRdb keeps only in-frame clonotypes and omits some of them. The data hold more than 65,000 clones, with about 85% observed a single time. The TCR comes from an adult with an advanced solid tumor such as melanoma, head and neck, liver or kidney cancer. The rearrangement joins TRBV4-1 to TRBJ2-7; D is undetermined. The input for sequencing was CD4+ or CD8+ T cells sorted from blood, taken in a trial of the OX40 agonist ivuxolimab. Here the CDR3 reads CASSLGYNYETASPYEQYF. CDR3 nucleotides: TGCGCCAGCAGCTTAGGGTATAATTACGAGACGGCTTCACCCTACGAGCAGTACTTC.